A selection of T cell receptor beta chains follows, all from one sample in a study of T cells after posttransplantation cyclophosphamide. Measured with immunoSEQ multiplex PCR; TCRdb has only the in-frame clones, and not every one. Sampling found more than 40,000 clones, none seen once. The sample comprised PBMCs. These receptors were taken from a man aged 40-49 years in good health, CMV-negative, and a related stem cell transplant donor. Each CDR3 is given without its conserved first and last residue.

j_call	v_call	cdr3_aa
TRBJ2-7	TRBV27	ASSLRGLAGSYEQY
TRBJ1-4	TRBV7-8	ASSTPDSSTNEKLF
TRBJ2-3	TRBV7-3	ASSLGLAGGTDTQY
TRBJ1-3	TRBV5-1	ASSFTGTGNTIY
TRBJ2-3	TRBV7-2	ASSSFTDTQY
TRBJ1-1	TRBV18	ASSLQTGMGTEAF
TRBJ2-7	TRBV2	ASSPGLRYEQY
TRBJ1-3	TRBV4-2	ASSQTGTSGNTIY
TRBJ2-1	TRBV7-3	ASSPDRGREQF
TRBJ2-7	TRBV30	AWSIVRTGNSYEQY
TRBJ2-7	TRBV14	ASNSGLLAGGEEEQY
TRBJ2-3	TRBV13	ASSPDSDTQY
TRBJ2-1	TRBV9	ASSVVRSSYNEQF
TRBJ2-7	TRBV9	ASSVGSHSGYEQY
TRBJ2-7	TRBV28	ASSTGGGSTPYEQY
TRBJ2-7	TRBV28	ASHSGGRQY
TRBJ1-5	TRBV29-1	SVEGDSPNQPQH
TRBJ2-7	TRBV7-5	ARSNLFRDRVYEQY
TRBJ2-6	TRBV4-2	ASSQYPGTVPLSGANVLT
TRBJ1-5	TRBV19	ASTRPGQEWQPQH
-	TRBV9	ASSLRWGDEQY
TRBJ2-7	TRBV30	AWSLFRGNYEQY
TRBJ2-3	TRBV10-3	AINDSRDTQY
TRBJ2-1	TRBV4-1	ASSQGRTEQF
TRBJ2-3	TRBV7-9	ASSLRRPGRSTDTQY
TRBJ1-1	TRBV28	ASSPSGVTEAF
TRBJ2-2	TRBV7-2	ASSLARQRNTGELF
TRBJ2-7	TRBV6-1	ASSGTLYEQY
TRBJ1-1	TRBV5-8	ASSLGTEAF
TRBJ1-1	TRBV10-1	ASRPTGESLNTEAF
TRBJ2-1	TRBV4-2	ASSEGLAGAEQF
TRBJ1-1	TRBV28	ASRPLPQGGIWNTEAF
TRBJ2-2	TRBV7-9	ASSVAGGIGELF
TRBJ2-1	TRBV15	ATSPRLAGIYNGQF
TRBJ1-5	TRBV7-9	ASRQGNQPQH
TRBJ1-2	TRBV12-5	ASGFTTTGGISYGYT
TRBJ2-4	TRBV10-3	AISVGTGKEEKNIQY
TRBJ2-1	TRBV7-9	ASSPIVNEQF
TRBJ1-1	TRBV6-5	ASSYSKWGGTTEAF
TRBJ2-3	TRBV2	ASSEPGRGISTDTQY
TRBJ2-6	TRBV7-9	ASSFTGFSGANVLT
TRBJ2-7	TRBV7-9	ASSKSTGREQY
TRBJ2-7	TRBV29-1	SVSQGTIYEQY
TRBJ2-6	TRBV7-9	ASSLVQGLRLGANVLT
TRBJ2-7	TRBV5-1	ASSSGTSGDEQY
TRBJ2-2	TRBV29-1	SGGTVNGELF
TRBJ1-1	TRBV5-4	ASSLTGSTEAF